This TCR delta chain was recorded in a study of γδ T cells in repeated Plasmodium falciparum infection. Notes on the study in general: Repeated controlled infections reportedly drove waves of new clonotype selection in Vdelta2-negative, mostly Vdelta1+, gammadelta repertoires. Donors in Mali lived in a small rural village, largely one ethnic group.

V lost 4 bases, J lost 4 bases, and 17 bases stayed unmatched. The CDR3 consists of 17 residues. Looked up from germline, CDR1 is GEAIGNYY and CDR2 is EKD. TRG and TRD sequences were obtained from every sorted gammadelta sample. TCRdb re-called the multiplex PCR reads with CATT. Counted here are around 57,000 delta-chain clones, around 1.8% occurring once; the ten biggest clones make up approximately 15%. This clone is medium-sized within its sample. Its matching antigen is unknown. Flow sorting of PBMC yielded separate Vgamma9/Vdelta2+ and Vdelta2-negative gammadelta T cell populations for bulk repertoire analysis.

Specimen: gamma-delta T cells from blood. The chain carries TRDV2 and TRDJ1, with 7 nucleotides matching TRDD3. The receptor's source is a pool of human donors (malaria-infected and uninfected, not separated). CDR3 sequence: CACEGRTGDPAGDKLIF. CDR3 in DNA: TGTGCCTGTGAGGGCCGTACTGGGGATCCGGCGGGCGATAAACTCATCTTT.